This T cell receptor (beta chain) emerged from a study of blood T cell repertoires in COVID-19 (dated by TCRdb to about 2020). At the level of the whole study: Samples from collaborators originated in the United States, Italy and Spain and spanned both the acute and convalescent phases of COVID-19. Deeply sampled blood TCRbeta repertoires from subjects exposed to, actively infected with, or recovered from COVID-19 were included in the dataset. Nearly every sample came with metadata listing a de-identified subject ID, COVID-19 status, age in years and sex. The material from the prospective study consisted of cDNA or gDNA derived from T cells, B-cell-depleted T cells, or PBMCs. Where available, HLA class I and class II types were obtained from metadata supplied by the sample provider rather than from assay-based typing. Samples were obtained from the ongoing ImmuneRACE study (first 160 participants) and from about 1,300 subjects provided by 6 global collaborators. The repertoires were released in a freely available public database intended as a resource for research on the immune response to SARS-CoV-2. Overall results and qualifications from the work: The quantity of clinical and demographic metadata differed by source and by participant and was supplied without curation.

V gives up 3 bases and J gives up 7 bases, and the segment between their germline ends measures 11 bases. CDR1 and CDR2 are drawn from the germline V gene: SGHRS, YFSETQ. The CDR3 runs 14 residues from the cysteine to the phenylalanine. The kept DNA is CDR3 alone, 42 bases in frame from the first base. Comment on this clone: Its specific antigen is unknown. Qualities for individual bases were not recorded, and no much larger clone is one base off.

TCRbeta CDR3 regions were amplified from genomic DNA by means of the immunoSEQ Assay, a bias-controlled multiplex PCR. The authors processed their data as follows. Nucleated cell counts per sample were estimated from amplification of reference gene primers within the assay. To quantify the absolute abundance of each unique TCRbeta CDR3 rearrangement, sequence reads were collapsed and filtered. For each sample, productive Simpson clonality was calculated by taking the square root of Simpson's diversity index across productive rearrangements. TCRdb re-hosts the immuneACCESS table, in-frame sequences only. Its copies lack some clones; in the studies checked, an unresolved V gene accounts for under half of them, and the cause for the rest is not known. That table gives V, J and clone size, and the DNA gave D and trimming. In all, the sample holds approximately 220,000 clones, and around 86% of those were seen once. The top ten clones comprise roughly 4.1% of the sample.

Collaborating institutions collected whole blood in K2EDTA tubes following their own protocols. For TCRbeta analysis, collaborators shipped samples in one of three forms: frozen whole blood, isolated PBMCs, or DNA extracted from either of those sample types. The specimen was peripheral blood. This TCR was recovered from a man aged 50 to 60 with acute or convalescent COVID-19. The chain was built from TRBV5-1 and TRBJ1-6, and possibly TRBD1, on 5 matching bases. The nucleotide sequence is TGCGCCAGCAGCTCGGGGGAAGGGAATTCACCCCTCCACTTT. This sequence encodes CASSSGEGNSPLHF.